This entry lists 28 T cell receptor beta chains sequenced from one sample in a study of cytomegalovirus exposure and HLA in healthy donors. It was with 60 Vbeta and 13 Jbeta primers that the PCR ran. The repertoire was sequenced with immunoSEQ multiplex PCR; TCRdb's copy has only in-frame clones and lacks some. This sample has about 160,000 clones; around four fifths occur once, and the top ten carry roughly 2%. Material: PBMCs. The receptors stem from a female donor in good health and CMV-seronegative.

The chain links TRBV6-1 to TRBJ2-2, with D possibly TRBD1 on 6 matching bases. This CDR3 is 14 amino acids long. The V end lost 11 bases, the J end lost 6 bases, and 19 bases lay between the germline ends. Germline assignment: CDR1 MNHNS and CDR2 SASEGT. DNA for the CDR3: TGTGCCCTTCTGGGCAGGGGATATCCCGGGGAGCTGTTTTTT. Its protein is CALLGRGYPGELFF.

The CDR3 nucleotides read TGTGCCAGCAGTGAAGATCTAGCGGGACCCTACGAGCAGTACTTC. It specifies CASSEDLAGPYEQYF. This chain links TRBV6-1 with TRBJ2-5; 9 bases match TRBD2. The tail of the sequence fits TRBJ2-7 better, so the J call may be wrong. CDR3 length: 15 amino acids. CDR1 is MNHNS and CDR2 is SASEGT in the germline V gene.

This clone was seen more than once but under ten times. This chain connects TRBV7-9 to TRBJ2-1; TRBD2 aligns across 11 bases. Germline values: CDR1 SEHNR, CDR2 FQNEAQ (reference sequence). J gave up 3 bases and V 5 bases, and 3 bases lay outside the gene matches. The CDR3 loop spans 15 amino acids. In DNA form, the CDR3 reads TGTGCCAGCAGCCGGACTAGCGGGTACTACAATGAGCAGTTCTTC. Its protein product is CASSRTSGYYNEQFF.

CDR3 amino acids: CAISESGGVNNEQFF. The DNA for the CDR3 is TGTGCCATCAGTGAGTCAGGGGGGGTTAACAATGAGCAGTTCTTC. The rearrangement uses TRBV10-3 and TRBJ2-1, with TRBD2 as a possible D gene (7 bases). There are 15 residues in the CDR3. Looked up from germline, CDR1 is ENHRY and CDR2 is SYGVKD. V dropped 0 bases and J dropped 5 bases, with 11 bases sitting between them.

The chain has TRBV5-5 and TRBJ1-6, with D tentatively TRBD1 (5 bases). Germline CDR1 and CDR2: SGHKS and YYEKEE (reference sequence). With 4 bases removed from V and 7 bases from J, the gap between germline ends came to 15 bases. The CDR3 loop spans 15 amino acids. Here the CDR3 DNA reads TGTGCCAGCAGCAAAGACAGAGGAGAGAATTCACCCCTCCACTTT. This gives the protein CASSKDRGENSPLHF. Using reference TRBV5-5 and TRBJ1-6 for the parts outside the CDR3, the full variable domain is DAGVTQSPTHLIKTRGQQVTLRCSPISGHKSVSWYQQVLGQGPQFIFQYYEKEERGRGNFPDRFSARQFPNYSSELNVNALLLGDSALYLCASSKDRGENSPLHFGNGTRLTVT.

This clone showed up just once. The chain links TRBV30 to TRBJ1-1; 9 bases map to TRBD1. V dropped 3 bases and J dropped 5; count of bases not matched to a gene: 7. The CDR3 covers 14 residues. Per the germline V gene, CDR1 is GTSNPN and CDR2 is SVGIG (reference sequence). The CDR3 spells CAWSATGGFTEAFF. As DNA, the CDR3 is TGTGCCTGGAGCGCGACAGGGGGATTTACTGAAGCTTTCTTT.

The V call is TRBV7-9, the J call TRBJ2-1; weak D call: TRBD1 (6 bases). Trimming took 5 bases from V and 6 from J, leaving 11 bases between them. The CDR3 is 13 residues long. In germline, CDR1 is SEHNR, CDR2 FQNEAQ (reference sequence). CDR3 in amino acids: CASSRQVLNEQFF. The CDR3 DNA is TGTGCCAGCAGCCGACAGGTTCTCAATGAGCAGTTCTTC.

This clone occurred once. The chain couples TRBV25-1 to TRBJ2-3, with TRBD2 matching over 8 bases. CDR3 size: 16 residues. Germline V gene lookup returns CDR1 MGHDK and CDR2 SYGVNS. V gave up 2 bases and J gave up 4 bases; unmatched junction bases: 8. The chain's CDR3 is CASSEPGGGVADTQYF. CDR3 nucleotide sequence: TGTGCCAGCAGTGAACCGGGGGGGGGCGTTGCAGATACGCAGTATTTT.

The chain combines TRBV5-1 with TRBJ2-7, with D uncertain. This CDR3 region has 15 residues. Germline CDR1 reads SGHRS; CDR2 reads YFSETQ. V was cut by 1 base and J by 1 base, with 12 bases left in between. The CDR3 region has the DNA TGCGCCAGCAGCTTGTCGCCAGGCCTTTCCTACGAGCAGTACTTC. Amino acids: CASSLSPGLSYEQYF.

The CDR3 sequence is CASSAGVGRETQYF. The CDR3 nucleotides read TGTGCCAGCAGTGCGGGGGTGGGTCGGGAGACCCAGTACTTC. V and J are TRBV6-1 and TRBJ2-5, with D possibly TRBD2 on 6 matching bases. Germline V lookup: CDR1 MNHNS, CDR2 SASEGT. Trimming took 4 bases from V and 5 from J, leaving 14 bases between them. This CDR3 spans 14 amino acids.

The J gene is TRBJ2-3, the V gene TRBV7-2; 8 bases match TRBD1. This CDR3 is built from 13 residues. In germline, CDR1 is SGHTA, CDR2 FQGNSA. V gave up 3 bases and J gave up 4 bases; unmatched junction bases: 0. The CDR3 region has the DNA TGTGCCAGCAGCTTGACAGGGGCAGATACGCAGTATTTT. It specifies CASSLTGADTQYF.

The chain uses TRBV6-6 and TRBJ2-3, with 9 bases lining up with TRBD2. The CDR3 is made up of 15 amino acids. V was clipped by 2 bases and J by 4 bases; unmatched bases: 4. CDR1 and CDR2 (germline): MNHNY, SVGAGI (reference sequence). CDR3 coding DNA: TGTGCCAGCAGTTACGCGGGAGGGCACGCAGATACGCAGTATTTT. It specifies CASSYAGGHADTQYF.

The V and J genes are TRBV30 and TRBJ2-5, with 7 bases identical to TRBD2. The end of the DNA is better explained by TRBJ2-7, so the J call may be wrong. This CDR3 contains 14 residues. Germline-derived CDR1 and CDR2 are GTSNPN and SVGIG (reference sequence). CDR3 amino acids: CALRPGGTFYEQYF. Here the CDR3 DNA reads TGTGCCTTGCGCCCGGGGGGTACCTTCTACGAGCAGTACTTC.

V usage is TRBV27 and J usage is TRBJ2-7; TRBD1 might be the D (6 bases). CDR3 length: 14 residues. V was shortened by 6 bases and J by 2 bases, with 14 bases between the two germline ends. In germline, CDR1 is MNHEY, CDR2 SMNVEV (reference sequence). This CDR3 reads CASSRPGHPYEQYF. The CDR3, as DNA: TGTGCCAGCAGCCGCCCGGGACACCCCTACGAGCAGTACTTC.

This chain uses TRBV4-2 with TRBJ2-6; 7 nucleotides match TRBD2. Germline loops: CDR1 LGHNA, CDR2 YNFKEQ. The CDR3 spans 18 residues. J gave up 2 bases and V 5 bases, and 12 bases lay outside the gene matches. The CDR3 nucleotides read TGTGCCAGCAGCTCCGACTGGGAGGGAGGACCTGGGGCCAACGTCCTGACTTTC. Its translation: CASSSDWEGGPGANVLTF.

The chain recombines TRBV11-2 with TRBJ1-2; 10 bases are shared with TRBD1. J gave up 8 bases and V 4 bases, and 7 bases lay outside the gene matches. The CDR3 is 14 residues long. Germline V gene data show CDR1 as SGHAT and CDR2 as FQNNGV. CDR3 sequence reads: CASSSGTGEGGYTF. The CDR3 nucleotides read TGTGCCAGCAGCTCCGGGACAGGGGAGGGGGGCTACACCTTC.

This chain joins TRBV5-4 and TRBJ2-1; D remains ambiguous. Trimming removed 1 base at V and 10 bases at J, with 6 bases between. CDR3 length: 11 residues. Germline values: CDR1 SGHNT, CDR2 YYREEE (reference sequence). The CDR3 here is CASSLNMEQFF. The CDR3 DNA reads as TGTGCCAGCAGCTTGAACATGGAGCAGTTCTTC.

This chain's CDR3 is CASSQLINTQYF. As DNA, the CDR3 is TGTGCCAGCAGCCAACTTATAAATACGCAGTATTTT. The chain recombines TRBV5-6 with TRBJ2-3; D uncertain. The CDR3 is made up of 12 amino acids. V lost 4 bases and J 7 bases, leaving 10 bases between the germline ends. Germline V gene lookup returns CDR1 SGHDT and CDR2 YYEEEE. The whole variable domain, filled in from reference TRBV5-6 and TRBJ2-3, reads DAGVTQSPTHLIKTRGQQVTLRCSPKSGHDTVSWYQQALGQGPQFIFQYYEEEERQRGNFPDRFSGHQFPNYSSELNVNALLLGDSALYLCASSQLINTQYFGPGTRLTVL.

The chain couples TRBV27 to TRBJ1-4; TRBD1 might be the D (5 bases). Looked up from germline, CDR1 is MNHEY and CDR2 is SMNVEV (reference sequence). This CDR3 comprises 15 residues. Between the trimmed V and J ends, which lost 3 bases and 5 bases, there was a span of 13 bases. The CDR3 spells CASSFKGPRNEKLFF. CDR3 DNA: TGTGCCAGCAGTTTTAAGGGGCCGAGAAATGAAAAACTGTTTTTT.

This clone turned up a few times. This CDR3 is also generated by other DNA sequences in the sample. The CDR3, as DNA: TGTGCCAGCAGCTTGGAGTTGGCAGGGGCCGGGGAGCTGTTTTTT. Translating gives CASSLELAGAGELFF. This rearrangement joins TRBV5-4 to TRBJ2-2; weak D call: TRBD1 (6 bases). The length of the CDR3 is 15 residues. The ends were cut back, 0 bases at V and 6 bases at J, with 12 bases in the middle. CDR1 is SGHNT, CDR2 YYREEE, per germline (reference sequence).

The CDR3 protein is CASSIVGQGDYGYTF. CDR3 sequence (DNA): TGTGCCAGTAGTATCGTGGGGCAGGGGGACTATGGCTACACCTTC. This chain connects TRBV19 to TRBJ1-2; 7 bases map to TRBD1. CDR1 LNHDA and CDR2 SQIVND come from the germline V gene (reference sequence). This CDR3 comprises 15 residues. The junction had 7 bases not matched to a gene; V was cut back by 3 bases and J by 3 bases.

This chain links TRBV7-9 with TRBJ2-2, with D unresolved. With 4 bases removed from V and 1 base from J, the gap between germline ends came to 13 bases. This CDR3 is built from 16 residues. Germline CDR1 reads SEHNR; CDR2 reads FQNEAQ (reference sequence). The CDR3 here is CASSSVTSMNTGELFF. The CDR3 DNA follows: TGTGCCAGCAGCTCCGTTACGAGTATGAACACCGGGGAGCTGTTTTTT.

DNA for the CDR3: TGTGCCAGCTCACCAAGGACAGGGGAGGAGACCCAGTACTTC. It is translated as CASSPRTGEETQYF. The chain recombines TRBV18 with TRBJ2-5, with 9 nucleotides matching TRBD1. This CDR3 is 14 amino acids long. After removal of 2 bases from V and 5 bases from J, the junction contained 3 bases not matched to a gene. CDR1 and CDR2 (germline): KGHSH, LQKENI.

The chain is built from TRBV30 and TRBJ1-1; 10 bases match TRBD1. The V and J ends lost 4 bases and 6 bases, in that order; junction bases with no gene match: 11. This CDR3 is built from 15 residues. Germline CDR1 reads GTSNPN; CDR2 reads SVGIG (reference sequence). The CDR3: CAWIPRTGGQAEAFF. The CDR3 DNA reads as TGTGCCTGGATTCCCCGGACAGGGGGACAGGCTGAAGCTTTCTTT. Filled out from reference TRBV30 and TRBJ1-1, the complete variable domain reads SQTIHQWPATLVQPVGSPLSLECTVEGTSNPNLYWYRQAAGRGLQLLFYSVGIGQISSEVPQNLSASRPQDRQFILSSKKLLLSDSGFYLCAWIPRTGGQAEAFFGQGTRLTVV.

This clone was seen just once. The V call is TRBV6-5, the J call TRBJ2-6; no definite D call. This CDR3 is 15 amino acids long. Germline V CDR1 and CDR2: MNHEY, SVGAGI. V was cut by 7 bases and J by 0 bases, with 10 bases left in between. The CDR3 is CASTSVHSGANVLTF. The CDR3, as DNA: TGTGCCAGCACCTCTGTACACTCTGGGGCCAACGTCCTGACTTTC.

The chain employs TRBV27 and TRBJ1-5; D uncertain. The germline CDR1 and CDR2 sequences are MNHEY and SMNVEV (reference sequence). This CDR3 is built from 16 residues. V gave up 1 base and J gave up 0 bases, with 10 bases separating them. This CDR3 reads CASSLYSGVSNQPQHF. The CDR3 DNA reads TGTGCCAGCAGTTTATATTCCGGGGTTAGCAATCAGCCCCAGCATTTT.

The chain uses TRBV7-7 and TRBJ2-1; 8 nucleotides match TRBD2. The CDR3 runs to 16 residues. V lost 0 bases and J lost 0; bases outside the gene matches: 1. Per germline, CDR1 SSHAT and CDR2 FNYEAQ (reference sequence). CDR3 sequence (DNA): TGTGCCAGCAGCTTAGCTGGGACTAGCTCCTACAATGAGCAGTTCTTC. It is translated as CASSLAGTSSYNEQFF.

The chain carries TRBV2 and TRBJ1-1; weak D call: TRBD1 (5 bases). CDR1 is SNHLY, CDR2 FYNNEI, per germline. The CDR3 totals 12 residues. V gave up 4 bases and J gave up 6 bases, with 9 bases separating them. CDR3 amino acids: CASSVRASEAFF. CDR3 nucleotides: TGTGCCAGCAGTGTCAGGGCGTCTGAAGCTTTCTTT.